Presented here are 10 T cell receptor beta chains from one specimen sequenced in a study of blood T cells in healthy people across ages. The use of a sample-barcoded 5' primer and a J-beta primer mix characterized a second PCR of 7 to 11 cycles. In TCRdb, the 5' RACE reads were re-called with MiXCR into one record per CDR3 protein. The repertoire has about 1,500,000 distinct CDR3 sequences, 28% of them found once; the top ten carry about 7.7%. The sample consisted of blood. Every receptor here comes from a woman aged 25-40 years in good health.

The CDR3 DNA reads TGTGCCAGTAGTGCTCAGGGGGCGAAGACCCAGTTCTTC. Encoded protein: CASSAQGAKTQFF. V and J are TRBV19 and TRBJ2-1, with 8 positions matching TRBD1. Germline V gene sequence: CDR1 LNHDA, CDR2 SQIVND (reference sequence). The CDR3 sequence is 13 residues long. Germline trimming cut 5 bases from V and 13 bases from J; bases unmatched to any gene: 10.

This chain links TRBV9 with TRBJ2-3; D uncertain. The CDR3 contains 15 residues. Trimming stripped 2 bases from V and 0 bases from J, with 10 bases between. Germline assignment: CDR1 SGDLS and CDR2 YYNGEE. CDR3 coding DNA: TGTGCCAGCAGCGTCGAACCTACTAGCACAGATACGCAGTATTTT. Its protein is CASSVEPTSTDTQYF.

This clonotype was counted many times. The rearrangement joins TRBV20-1 to TRBJ1-5, with D perhaps TRBD1 (6 bases). The V end was cut by 3 bases, the J end by 6 bases, with 21 bases between. Germline CDR1 and CDR2: DFQATT and SNEGSKA (reference sequence). The CDR3 totals 16 residues. The CDR3 DNA sequence: TGCAGTGCTAGGTGGTGGGGGGGCCAAGCGGGTCAGCCCCAGCATTTT. This sequence encodes CSARWWGGQAGQPQHF.

This clonotype has a handful of counts. The chain combines TRBV7-9 with TRBJ2-3; D is uncertain. This CDR3 is built from 16 residues. V was cut by 2 bases and J by 2 bases, with 14 bases left in between. Germline-derived CDR1 and CDR2 are SEHNR and FQNEAQ (reference sequence). The CDR3 coding sequence is TGTGCCAGCAGCTTAACCTTAGTAAAGATCACAGATACGCAGTATTTT. Translating it yields CASSLTLVKITDTQYF.

This clonotype was seen many times. V usage is TRBV12-3 or TRBV12-4 and J usage is TRBJ1-2; no reliable D call. This CDR3 contains 16 residues. Trimming removed 5 bases from V and 1 base from J, with 17 bases in between. CDR3 in amino acids: CASSKGTASINYGYTF. DNA of the CDR3: TGTGCCAGCAGTAAAGGAACAGCCAGTATTAACTATGGCTACACCTTC.

This clonotype came up a few times. J is TRBJ2-2 and V is TRBV11-3; TRBD1 aligns across 7 bases. Looked up from germline, CDR1 is SGHNT and CDR2 is YENEEA. V was pared by 5 bases and J by 6 bases, with 9 bases of the junction left unmatched. CDR3 length: 15 residues. In nucleotides, the CDR3 is TGTGCCAGCAGCCCCGGTTTTCAGGGGGCCGGGGAGCTGTTTTTT. It translates to CASSPGFQGAGELFF.

The chain links TRBV27 to TRBJ1-5; D ambiguous. This CDR3 region has 14 residues. V shed 4 bases and J shed 4 bases, with 11 bases lying between them. CDR1 MNHEY and CDR2 SMNVEV come from the germline V gene (reference sequence). CDR3 sequence: CASSYRAENQPQHF. In DNA form, the CDR3 reads TGTGCCAGCAGTTACCGGGCAGAAAATCAGCCCCAGCATTTT.

This chain links TRBV20-1 with TRBJ2-7, with D hard to call. Trimming left V 5 bases short and J 0 bases short, with 23 bases between. The CDR3 is made up of 17 amino acids. Germline CDR1 and CDR2: DFQATT and SNEGSKA (reference sequence). The CDR3 reads CSAALTLGHLLSYEQYF. Here the CDR3 DNA reads TGCAGTGCTGCACTGACTTTAGGGCACTTACTCTCCTACGAGCAGTACTTC.

As to this clonotype: At one of its ends the junction is not consistent with the germline gene, which may arise from a read error. The chain has TRBV7-3 and TRBJ2-3, with 9 positions matching TRBD1. The CDR3 has 15 residues. Germline lookup yields CDR1 SGHTA and CDR2 FQGTGA. For the CDR3, the DNA is TGTGCCGGCAGCTGCGGGACAGGGCACACAGATACGCAGTATTTT. This gives the protein CAGSCGTGHTDTQYF.

The chain carries TRBV7-9 and TRBJ1-4; a possible D gene is TRBD1 (5 bases). The ends were cut back, 5 bases at V and 7 bases at J, with 17 bases in the middle. Per the germline V gene, CDR1 is SEHNR and CDR2 is FQNEAQ (reference sequence). The CDR3 covers 15 residues. The CDR3 sequence: CASSEDGGPGEKLFF. DNA of the CDR3: TGTGCCAGCAGCGAAGACGGGGGTCCGGGTGAAAAACTGTTTTTT.